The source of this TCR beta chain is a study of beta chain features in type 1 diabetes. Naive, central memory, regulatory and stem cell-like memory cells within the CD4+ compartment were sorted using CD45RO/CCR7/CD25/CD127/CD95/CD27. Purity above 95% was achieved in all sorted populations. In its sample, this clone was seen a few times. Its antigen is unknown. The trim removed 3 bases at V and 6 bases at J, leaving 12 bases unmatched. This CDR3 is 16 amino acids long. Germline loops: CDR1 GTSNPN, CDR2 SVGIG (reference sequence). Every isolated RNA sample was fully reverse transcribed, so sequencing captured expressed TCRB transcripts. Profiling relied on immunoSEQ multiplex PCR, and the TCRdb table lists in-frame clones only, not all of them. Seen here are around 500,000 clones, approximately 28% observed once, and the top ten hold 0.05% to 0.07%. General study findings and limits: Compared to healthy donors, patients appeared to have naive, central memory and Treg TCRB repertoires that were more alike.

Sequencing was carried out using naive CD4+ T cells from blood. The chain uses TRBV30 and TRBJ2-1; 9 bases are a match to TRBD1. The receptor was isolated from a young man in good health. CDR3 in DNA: TGTGCCTGGAGCGAGGGGGCGGGACAGGGTGGCAATGAGCAGTTCTTC. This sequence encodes CAWSEGAGQGGNEQFF.